This is a list of T cell receptor beta chains from one sample in a study of post-analysis software for immune sequencing data. TCRdb reprocessed the PCR reads via MiXCR and lists one record per CDR3 protein. Seen here are approximately 250,000 distinct CDR3 sequences, 36% observed once, and the top ten hold under 5.5%. The sequencing sample was made of blood. The source of these receptors is a girl aged 5 to 17 with multiple sclerosis. Each CDR3 is given with its conserved first and last residue. Each record gives: J gene, V gene, clone size, D gene, CDR3 DNA, CDR3 protein. The D gene is left open where the match is weak. For some rows the clone size is stated as once, few or many, or as a class when expanded; others skip it.

TRBJ1-5	TRBV15	many	-	TGTGCCACCAGCAGAGCTGGTCGGCCCCAGCATTTT	CATSRAGRPQHF
TRBJ2-5	TRBV12-3/TRBV12-4	-	-	TGTGCCAGCCTATCGTCAGGGACACAAGAGGCCCAGTACTTC	CASLSSGTQEAQYF
TRBJ1-1	TRBV6-5	-	-	TGTGCCAGCACCGTACAGGGTGCCACTGAAGCTTTCTTT	CASTVQGATEAFF
TRBJ1-1	TRBV25-1	many	-	TGTGCCAGCAGCTCAGGGGCGGTGGACACTGAAGCTTTCTTT	CASSSGAVDTEAFF
TRBJ1-1	TRBV29-1	many	-	TGCAGCGTAGCTCATACCGGGGCCGTCACTGAAGCTTTCTTT	CSVAHTGAVTEAFF
TRBJ2-2	TRBV5-1	-	-	TGCGCCAGCAGCGACAACCGTCCTAACACCGGGGAGCTGTTTTTT	CASSDNRPNTGELFF
TRBJ2-5	TRBV29-1	many	-	TGCAGCGTTCCCCCCGCTGCGGAGACCCAGTACTTC	CSVPPAAETQYF
TRBJ2-1	TRBV5-1	-	-	TGCGCCAGCTCGGTCGGCGGCGCCACCTACAATGAGCAGTTCTTC	CASSVGGATYNEQFF
TRBJ1-1	TRBV5-5	many	TRBD1	TGTGCCAGCAGCTCCGGGACAGGGGTTACTGAAGCTTTCTTT	CASSSGTGVTEAFF
TRBJ1-5	TRBV20-1	few	TRBD1	TGCAGTGCTGGACAGGGAGGACAGCCCCAGCATTTT	CSAGQGGQPQHF
TRBJ2-5	TRBV5-1	many	TRBD1	TGCGCCAGCAGCACCGCCGGGACAGGGAGGAAGGAGACCCAGTACTTC	CASSTAGTGRKETQYF
TRBJ2-3	TRBV20-1	many	TRBD1	TGCAGTGCTCGCCGGGACAGCCGCACAGATACGCAGTATTTT	CSARRDSRTDTQYF
TRBJ2-2	TRBV4-1	-	-	TGCGCCAGCAGCGGTATCCCGGGACAACGCGCCGGGGAGCTGTTTTTT	CASSGIPGQRAGELFF
TRBJ1-2	TRBV28	many	-	TGTGCCAGCAGTTTCCCCCCGGACAGCTCTAACTATGGCTACACCTTC	CASSFPPDSSNYGYTF
TRBJ2-7	TRBV7-2	-	TRBD2	TGTGCCAGCAGCCCAAGACTAGCGGGAGGTTCCTACGAGCAGTACTTC	CASSPRLAGGSYEQYF
TRBJ1-5	TRBV20-1	-	TRBD1	TGCAGTGCCCAGGGGGCGGAATATAGCAATCAGCCCCAGCATTTT	CSAQGAEYSNQPQHF
TRBJ2-3	TRBV20-1	-	-	TGCAGTGTAGCTTTCGGGGGTCCAGATACGCAGTATTTT	CSVAFGGPDTQYF
TRBJ1-2	TRBV20-1	once	-	TGCAGTGCTAGAGGGGAGGCAGGGACTAAAAACTATGGCTACACCTTC	CSARGEAGTKNYGYTF
TRBJ1-2	TRBV6-1	many	TRBD1	TGTGCCAGCAGTGGTACAGGGGGTGGCTATGGCTACACCTTC	CASSGTGGGYGYTF
TRBJ2-1	TRBV7-2	many	-	TGTGCCAGCAGCTCGGGATCCAATGAGCAGTTCTTC	CASSSGSNEQFF
TRBJ2-3	TRBV4-1	many	TRBD2	TGCGCCAGCAGCCAAGATCTAACGGGAGGGGGCACAGATACGCAGTATTTT	CASSQDLTGGGTDTQYF
TRBJ2-6	TRBV6-1	few	-	TGTGCCAGCAGTCATGGCCTCGGAAGGGTACCGTCCTCTGGGGCCAACGTCCTGACTTTC	CASSHGLGRVPSSGANVLTF
TRBJ2-7	TRBV5-5	-	-	TGTGCCAGCAGCTCCCGGGACTGGACCTACGAGCAGTACTTC	CASSSRDWTYEQYF
TRBJ1-2	TRBV7-9	many	-	TGTGCCAGCTATAAGGGGAACTATGGCTACACCTTC	CASYKGNYGYTF
TRBJ1-1	TRBV28	many	-	TGTGCCGCCCGAGGGCAGCAAGAACCTGAAGCTTTCTTT	CAARGQQEPEAFF
TRBJ2-3	TRBV7-8	many	TRBD2	TGTGCCAGCAGCAGATCTGGACTAGCGGCTAGCACAGATACGCAGTATTTT	CASSRSGLAASTDTQYF
TRBJ2-1	TRBV7-9	many	TRBD2	TGTGCCAGCAGCTTTGCTAGCGGGGCTCACAATGAGCAGTTCTTC	CASSFASGAHNEQFF
TRBJ2-1	TRBV9	-	TRBD2	TGTGCCAGCAGCGTAGACTCGGGAGGAGGATACAATGAGCAGTTCTTC	CASSVDSGGGYNEQFF